This passage covers 4 T cell receptor beta chains from one sample sequenced in a study of neurological immune-mediated disorders. TCRdb re-analysed the 5' RACE reads in MiXCR, keeping a single row per CDR3 protein. The data contain roughly 32,000 distinct CDR3 sequences, around 5.9% of them singletons. The material sequenced was CD4+ T cells from blood. These receptors came from a woman aged 45-60 years in good health.

This clonotype was detected ten times or more. This chain joins TRBV4-2 and TRBJ1-1; D might be TRBD1 (5 bases). The CDR3 contains 15 residues. From germline, CDR1 is LGHNA and CDR2 YNFKEQ. Trimming cost V 3 bases and J 1 base, with 12 bases left between them. The CDR3 DNA sequence: TGTGCCAGCAGCCAGGCCGGGACGGGGAACACTGAAGCTTTCTTT. Translating gives CASSQAGTGNTEAFF.

This clonotype was recorded many times. This rearrangement joins TRBV9 to TRBJ2-1; 10 nucleotides match TRBD1. CDR1 SGDLS and CDR2 YYNGEE come from the germline V gene. The length of the CDR3 is 16 residues. V shed 4 bases, J shed 6 bases, and the junction held 10 bases outside the gene matches. The CDR3 region has the DNA TGTGCCAGCAGCTTGACCGGGACAGGGGTTGTCAATGAGCAGTTCTTC. Translation: CASSLTGTGVVNEQFF.

In this sample, this clonotype turned up many times. The rearrangement links TRBV5-1 to TRBJ2-7; D call uncertain. V was shortened by 0 bases and J by 4 bases, with 11 bases between the two germline ends. Germline assignment: CDR1 SGHRS and CDR2 YFSETQ. The CDR3 length is 14 residues. CDR3 bases: TGCGCCAGCAGCTTGGCCGCCAAGAGTTACGAGCAGTACTTC. Translating it yields CASSLAAKSYEQYF.

This clonotype has at least ten counts. The V and J genes are TRBV5-1 and TRBJ2-1, with a possible D match to TRBD2 (6 bases). V was cut by 0 bases and J by 3 bases, with 10 bases left in between. CDR1 SGHRS and CDR2 YFSETQ come from the germline V gene. The CDR3 covers 15 residues. The CDR3 sequence: CASSLGGANYNEQFF. In nucleotides, the CDR3 is TGCGCCAGCAGCTTGGGCGGGGCGAACTACAATGAGCAGTTCTTC.